This T cell receptor (beta chain) comes out of a study of cytomegalovirus exposure and HLA in healthy donors. Study findings and constraints: Immune exposure information comprised only CMV serostatus. Analyses of presence and absence presupposed an approximately uniform sequencing depth across donors. Researchers reported from a later analysis that most CMV-associated TCR beta chains appeared HLA-restricted. Earlier results showed most TCR beta V segments being productive about 87% or about 30% of the time.

The CDR3 has 16 residues. Germline loops: CDR1 MDHEN, CDR2 SYDVKM. V gave up 7 bases and J gave up 1 base; unmatched junction bases: 9. Researchers ran the PCR with 60 Vbeta and 13 Jbeta primers. Repertoires were generated with immunoSEQ multiplex PCR, while TCRdb's copy carries only in-frame clones and drops some. This sample has approximately 110,000 clones, with 67% found just once. In regard to this clone: What it binds is unknown.

The specimen sequenced was PBMCs. The source of this sequence is a man younger than 30 in good health and CMV-seropositive. The rearrangement uses TRBV28 and TRBJ2-2, with 7 bases aligning to TRBD2. CDR3 loop: CASTPAERENTGELFF. The DNA for the CDR3 is TGTGCCAGCACCCCCGCTGAGCGGGAGAACACCGGGGAGCTGTTTTTT.